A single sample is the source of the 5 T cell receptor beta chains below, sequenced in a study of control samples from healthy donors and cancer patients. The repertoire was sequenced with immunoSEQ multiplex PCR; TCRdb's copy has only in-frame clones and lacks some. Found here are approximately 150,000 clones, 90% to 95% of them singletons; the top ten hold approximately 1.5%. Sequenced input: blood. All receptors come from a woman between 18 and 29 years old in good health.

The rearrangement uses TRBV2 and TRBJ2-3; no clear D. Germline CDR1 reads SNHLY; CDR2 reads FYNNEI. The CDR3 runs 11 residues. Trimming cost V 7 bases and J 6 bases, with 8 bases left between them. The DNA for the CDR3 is TGTGCCAGCAAGAGGTTGGATACGCAGTATTTT. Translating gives CASKRLDTQYF.

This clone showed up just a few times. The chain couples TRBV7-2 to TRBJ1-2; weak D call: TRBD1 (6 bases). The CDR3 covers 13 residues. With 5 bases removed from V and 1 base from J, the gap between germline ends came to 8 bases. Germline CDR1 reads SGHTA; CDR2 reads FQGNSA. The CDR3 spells CASSPDSNYGYTF. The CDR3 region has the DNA TGTGCCAGCAGCCCGGACAGTAACTATGGCTACACCTTC.

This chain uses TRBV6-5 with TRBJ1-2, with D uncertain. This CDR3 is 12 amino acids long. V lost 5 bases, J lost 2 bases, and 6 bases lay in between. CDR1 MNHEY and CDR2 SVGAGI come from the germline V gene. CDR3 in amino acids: CASSRENYGYTF. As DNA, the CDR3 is TGTGCCAGCAGTCGGGAAAACTATGGCTACACCTTC.

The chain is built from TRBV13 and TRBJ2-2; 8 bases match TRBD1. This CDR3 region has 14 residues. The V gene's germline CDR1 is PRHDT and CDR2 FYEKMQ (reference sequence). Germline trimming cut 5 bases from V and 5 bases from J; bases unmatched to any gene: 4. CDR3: CASSRTGSTGELFF. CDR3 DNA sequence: TGTGCCAGCAGCCGGACAGGGTCTACCGGGGAGCTGTTTTTT.

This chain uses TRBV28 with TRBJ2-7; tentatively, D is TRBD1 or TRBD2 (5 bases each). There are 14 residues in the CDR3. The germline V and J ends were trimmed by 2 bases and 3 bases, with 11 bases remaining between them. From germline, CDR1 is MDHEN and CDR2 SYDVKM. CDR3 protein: CASSLRGSHYEQYF. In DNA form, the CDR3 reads TGTGCCAGCAGTTTACGGGGCAGCCACTACGAGCAGTACTTC.